This paragraph reports one T cell receptor beta chain. This record comes from a study of molecular identifiers for immune sequencing clone quantification. TCRdb redid the calling of the PCR reads with MiXCR, one entry per CDR3 protein. The repertoire holds around 480,000 distinct CDR3 sequences, with about 25% as singletons. From germline, CDR1 is SGHTA and CDR2 FQGNSA. The CDR3 sequence is 12 residues long. Deletions cut 4 bases from V and 9 bases from J, with 10 bases between. J is TRBJ2-1 and V is TRBV7-2, with a possible D match to TRBD2 (5 bases). The specimen was naive CD8+ T cells from blood, with Jurkat cell RNA spiked in. The subset denotes: FACS-sorted CD8+CD4-CCR7+CD45RA+ naive T cells. This TCR derives from a human donor in good health. Some libraries in this study had Jurkat cell RNA spiked in. The chain's CDR3 is CASSYLRGEQFF. The CDR3 coding sequence is TGTGCCAGCAGCTACTTACGGGGTGAGCAGTTCTTC.